What follows are 31 T cell receptor beta chains derived from one specimen sequenced in a study of cytomegalovirus exposure and HLA in healthy donors. The PCR had 60 Vbeta and 13 Jbeta primers. TCRdb's table, derived via immunoSEQ multiplex PCR, lists solely in-frame clones and lacks some. The sample yields over 150,000 clones, approximately 80% seen once. The sequenced sample consisted of PBMCs. The receptors come from a woman in her 40s in good health and CMV-seropositive.

The chain employs TRBV7-2 and TRBJ2-7, with a tentative D call TRBD1 (6 bases). Germline V gives CDR1 SGHTA, CDR2 FQGNSA. The V and J ends lost 5 bases and 1 base respectively, with 12 bases between them. There are 14 residues in the CDR3. CDR3 DNA sequence: TGTGCCAGCAGCCCTCAGACAGGATCCTACGAGCAGTACTTC. Its protein is CASSPQTGSYEQYF.

This clone was counted a few times. The V call is TRBV28, the J call TRBJ1-5; D remains unclear. Between the trimmed V and J ends, which lost 9 bases and 11 bases, there was a span of 17 bases. There are 12 residues in the CDR3. Germline loops: CDR1 MDHEN, CDR2 SYDVKM. The CDR3 here is CASHDSLGAQHF. The CDR3 coding sequence is TGTGCCAGTCACGACTCTCTCGGGGCCCAGCATTTT.

This chain uses TRBV19 with TRBJ2-1; D is unclear. The V and J ends lost 6 bases and 4 bases respectively, with 10 bases between them. The CDR3 consists of 13 residues. The germline CDR1 and CDR2 sequences are LNHDA and SQIVND (reference sequence). CDR3 sequence (DNA): TGTGCCAGTAGCCGGTCGTATTACAATGAGCAGTTCTTC. Translation gives CASSRSYYNEQFF.

This clone turned up a few times. The chain combines TRBV7-2 with TRBJ2-3, with 7 bases aligning to TRBD2. The J segment lost 2 bases and the V segment lost 6 bases, leaving 5 bases of the junction unmatched. CDR3 size: 14 residues. Germline values: CDR1 SGHTA, CDR2 FQGNSA. In DNA, the CDR3 is TGTGCCAGCAGGCGGACTAGGGCCACAGATACGCAGTATTTT. It is translated as CASRRTRATDTQYF.

The chain employs TRBV27 and TRBJ2-7; 10 bases map to TRBD2. Germline values: CDR1 MNHEY, CDR2 SMNVEV (reference sequence). The CDR3 totals 16 residues. Germline trimming cut 4 bases from V and 2 bases from J; bases unmatched to any gene: 8. The CDR3 bases are TGTGCCAGCAGTTCCCTTGGGACTAGCGCCCCCTACGAGCAGTACTTC. Its protein product is CASSSLGTSAPYEQYF.

The chain employs TRBV18 and TRBJ1-1; 7 bases map to TRBD1. Trimming at V came to 4 bases and at J to 7 bases, leaving 6 bases not matched to a gene. The CDR3 has 13 residues. CDR1 and CDR2 from the germline V gene are KGHSH and LQKENI. CDR3 sequence reads: CASSHGTAVEAFF. CDR3 bases: TGTGCCAGCTCACATGGGACAGCGGTTGAAGCTTTCTTT.

This rearrangement joins TRBV7-9 to TRBJ2-1, with D possibly matching TRBD2 (6 bases). V gave up 1 base and J gave up 9 bases, with 16 bases separating them. Germline CDR1 reads SEHNR; CDR2 reads FQNEAQ (reference sequence). The CDR3 consists of 15 residues. The CDR3 loop is CASSLVRGNEGEQFF. The CDR3 DNA follows: TGTGCCAGCAGCTTAGTGCGGGGAAACGAGGGTGAGCAGTTCTTC. The entire variable domain, with the rest obtained from reference TRBV7-9 and TRBJ2-1, is as follows: DTGVSQNPRHKITKRGQNVTFRCDPISEHNRLYWYRQTLGQGPEFLTYFQNEAQLEKSRLLSDRFSAERPKGSFSTLEIQRTEQGDSAMYLCASSLVRGNEGEQFFGPGTRLTVL.

CDR3 amino acids: CASSLQGDNEQFF. The CDR3 DNA follows: TGCGCCAGCAGCTTGCAGGGGGACAATGAGCAGTTCTTC. The V call is TRBV5-1, the J call TRBJ2-1, with 7 bases lining up with TRBD1. In germline, CDR1 is SGHRS, CDR2 YFSETQ. V lost 1 base and J lost 5; bases outside the gene matches: 0. This CDR3 comprises 13 residues.

The J gene is TRBJ2-7, the V gene TRBV5-1, with TRBD1 as a possible D gene (6 bases). Trimming pared 2 bases from V and 4 bases from J, leaving 10 bases between. Germline CDR1 SGHRS, CDR2 YFSETQ. The length of the CDR3 is 13 residues. The CDR3 protein is CASSFEGGYEQYF. CDR3 coding DNA: TGCGCCAGCAGCTTCGAAGGGGGTTACGAGCAGTACTTC.

The chain joins TRBV27 to TRBJ2-1; D ambiguous. Germline V gene lookup returns CDR1 MNHEY and CDR2 SMNVEV (reference sequence). V dropped 2 bases and J dropped 5 bases, with 13 bases sitting between them. The CDR3 totals 15 residues. CDR3: CASSLGSGDNNEQFF. The CDR3, as DNA: TGTGCCAGCAGTTTAGGGTCAGGTGATAACAATGAGCAGTTCTTC.

This clone showed up just a few times. The chain combines TRBV7-9 with TRBJ2-2; 10 bases match TRBD2. Germline-derived CDR1 and CDR2 are SEHNR and FQNEAQ (reference sequence). The CDR3 is made up of 15 amino acids. With V trimmed by 5 bases and J by 9 bases, 9 bases remained unmatched. CDR3 region: CASSTERGGPRELFF. The CDR3 bases are TGTGCCAGCAGCACCGAGCGGGGGGGCCCGAGGGAGCTGTTTTTT.

The CDR3 reads CASSLSRGLTDTQYF. The CDR3 coding sequence is TGTGCCAGCAGCCTCTCGAGGGGACTCACAGATACGCAGTATTTT. The chain carries TRBV2 and TRBJ2-3; TRBD2 might be the D (6 bases). Germline V gene lookup returns CDR1 SNHLY and CDR2 FYNNEI. The CDR3 runs 15 residues. The V end lost 6 bases, the J end lost 2 bases, and 15 bases lay between the germline ends.

Only one count was recorded for this clone. CDR3 loop: CASSGLLAGGMETQYF. CDR3 sequence (DNA): TGTGCCAGCAGCGGTCTTTTGGCGGGGGGCATGGAGACCCAGTACTTC. The rearrangement uses TRBV7-9 and TRBJ2-5, with TRBD2 identical over 8 bases. Germline CDR1 and CDR2: SEHNR and FQNEAQ (reference sequence). V gave up 5 bases and J gave up 5 bases; unmatched junction bases: 13. There are 16 residues in the CDR3. Using reference TRBV7-9 and TRBJ2-5 for the parts outside the CDR3, the full variable domain is DTGVSQNPRHKITKRGQNVTFRCDPISEHNRLYWYRQTLGQGPEFLTYFQNEAQLEKSRLLSDRFSAERPKGSFSTLEIQRTEQGDSAMYLCASSGLLAGGMETQYFGPGTRLLVL.

This clone was seen a few times. The genes are TRBV5-1 and TRBJ2-1; TRBD1 matches at 8 bases. V gave up 2 bases and J gave up 8 bases; unmatched junction bases: 6. CDR1 and CDR2 (germline): SGHRS, YFSETQ. The CDR3 has 14 residues. CDR3 sequence: CASSLQGVDDEQFF. The CDR3 bases are TGCGCCAGCAGCTTACAGGGGGTGGACGATGAGCAGTTCTTC.

This clone was recorded a few times. CDR3 amino acids: CASSLVGTYEQYF. CDR3 sequence (DNA): TGTGCCAGCAGCTTAGTCGGGACCTACGAGCAGTACTTC. The chain couples TRBV7-9 to TRBJ2-7; D is possibly TRBD2 (5 bases). The CDR3 consists of 13 residues. V lost 1 base, J lost 2 bases, and 6 bases lay in between. In germline, CDR1 is SEHNR, CDR2 FQNEAQ (reference sequence).

The gene calls are TRBV5-4 and TRBJ2-7, with a possible D match to TRBD1 (6 bases). The CDR3 has 13 residues. Deletions cut 4 bases from V and 1 base from J, with 9 bases between. Germline V gives CDR1 SGHNT, CDR2 YYREEE (reference sequence). In DNA, the CDR3 is TGTGCCAGCAGCCCGACAGGATCCTACGAGCAGTACTTC. This translates into CASSPTGSYEQYF.

This chain connects TRBV12-5 to TRBJ2-3; unclear D gene. The germline CDR1 and CDR2 sequences are LGHNT and FRNRAP. This CDR3 comprises 12 residues. Trimming shortened V by 5 bases and J by 2 bases, and 5 bases separated the two germline ends. CDR3 loop: CASGPSTDTQYF. The CDR3 DNA reads as TGTGCTAGTGGTCCCTCCACAGATACGCAGTATTTT.

This clone was found once. V and J are TRBV5-4 and TRBJ2-5, with 9 positions matching TRBD1. Germline V gene data show CDR1 as SGHNT and CDR2 as YYREEE (reference sequence). V lost 1 base, J lost 4 bases, and 5 bases stayed unmatched. The CDR3 runs 15 residues. CDR3 in amino acids: CASSLSGTGRETQYF. DNA for the CDR3: TGTGCCAGCAGCTTGAGTGGGACAGGGAGAGAGACCCAGTACTTC.

The chain links TRBV30 to TRBJ1-4; D call uncertain. The CDR3 covers 14 residues. Trimming pared 2 bases from V and 2 bases from J, leaving 9 bases between. CDR1 is GTSNPN and CDR2 is SVGIG in the germline V gene (reference sequence). The CDR3: CAWSTLETNEKLFF. CDR3 nucleotide sequence: TGTGCCTGGAGTACCCTTGAGACTAATGAAAAACTGTTTTTT. Complete variable domain (other parts from reference TRBV30 and TRBJ1-4): SQTIHQWPATLVQPVGSPLSLECTVEGTSNPNLYWYRQAAGRGLQLLFYSVGIGQISSEVPQNLSASRPQDRQFILSSKKLLLSDSGFYLCAWSTLETNEKLFFGSGTQLSVL.

This rearrangement joins TRBV6-5 to TRBJ1-6; D is uncertain. CDR3 length: 13 residues. Germline V gives CDR1 MNHEY, CDR2 SVGAGI. V was clipped by 5 bases and J by 11 bases, with 13 bases between them. Written as DNA, the CDR3 is TGTGCCAGCAGTGCCTTGACTCGGGCACCCCTCCACTTT. It codes for CASSALTRAPLHF.

The rearrangement links TRBV29-1 to TRBJ2-1; a weak D match, TRBD1 (6 bases). V shed 3 bases and J shed 1 base, with 10 bases lying between them. The germline V gene encodes CDR1 SQVTM and CDR2 ANQGSEA. This CDR3 spans 14 amino acids. The CDR3 is CSVDRGTSYNEQFF. Written as DNA, the CDR3 is TGCAGCGTTGACAGGGGAACTTCCTACAATGAGCAGTTCTTC.

The gene calls are TRBV5-4 and TRBJ1-1, with D tentatively TRBD1 (5 bases). The germline V gene encodes CDR1 SGHNT and CDR2 YYREEE (reference sequence). The V and J ends lost 4 bases and 0 bases respectively, with 19 bases between them. The CDR3 runs 17 residues. The CDR3 DNA follows: TGTGCCAGCAGCCCCACTGCGGGGCAGCTCATGAACACTGAAGCTTTCTTT. It is translated as CASSPTAGQLMNTEAFF.

The V call is TRBV30, the J call TRBJ1-2; 9 bases are a match to TRBD1. Per the germline V gene, CDR1 is GTSNPN and CDR2 is SVGIG (reference sequence). The J segment lost 8 bases and the V segment lost 2 bases, leaving 18 bases of the junction unmatched. The CDR3 runs 17 residues. CDR3: CAWSFSVSPGQGSGYTF. Here the CDR3 DNA reads TGTGCCTGGAGTTTCTCTGTCAGCCCGGGACAGGGCTCAGGCTACACCTTC.

The chain recombines TRBV7-9 with TRBJ2-1, with a tentative D call TRBD1 (6 bases). Trimming pared 3 bases from V and 7 bases from J, leaving 16 bases between. CDR1 is SEHNR, CDR2 FQNEAQ, per germline (reference sequence). CDR3 size: 15 residues. The CDR3 region is CASSLRDTVRNEQFF. As DNA, the CDR3 is TGTGCCAGCAGCTTGAGGGACACCGTAAGGAATGAGCAGTTCTTC.

The chain recombines TRBV9 with TRBJ2-2; 8 nucleotides match TRBD2. Germline V CDR1 and CDR2: SGDLS, YYNGEE. The V segment lost 2 bases and the J segment 4 bases; nucleotides outside the gene matches: 7. The CDR3 is 16 amino acids. The CDR3 loop reads CASSVTAGVGTGELFF. The CDR3 bases are TGTGCCAGCAGCGTGACAGCGGGAGTAGGCACCGGGGAGCTGTTTTTT. Supplemented by reference TRBV9 and TRBJ2-2, the full variable domain reads DSGVTQTPKHLITATGQRVTLRCSPRSGDLSVYWYQQSLDQGLQFLIQYYNGEERAKGNILERFSAQQFPDLHSELNLSSLELGDSALYFCASSVTAGVGTGELFFGEGSRLTVL.

The chain has TRBV5-1 and TRBJ2-1; 9 bases fit TRBD1. The trim removed 2 bases at V and 8 bases at J, leaving 5 bases unmatched. The CDR3 is 14 amino acids. Per germline, CDR1 SGHRS and CDR2 YFSETQ. The CDR3: CASSFRQGEDEQFF. The CDR3 bases are TGCGCCAGCAGCTTCAGACAGGGGGAGGATGAGCAGTTCTTC.

The V gene is TRBV7-9, the J gene TRBJ2-3, with D possibly being TRBD2 (5 bases). Trimming pared 6 bases from V and 0 bases from J, leaving 13 bases between. The CDR3 length is 15 residues. The germline V gene has CDR1 SEHNR and CDR2 FQNEAQ (reference sequence). The CDR3 nucleotides read TGTGCCAGCAGTTTGCACGGCGGGAGCACAGATACGCAGTATTTT. Its translation: CASSLHGGSTDTQYF. Based on the CDR3 plus reference TRBV7-9 and TRBJ2-3, the full variable domain is DTGVSQNPRHKITKRGQNVTFRCDPISEHNRLYWYRQTLGQGPEFLTYFQNEAQLEKSRLLSDRFSAERPKGSFSTLEIQRTEQGDSAMYLCASSLHGGSTDTQYFGPGTRLTVL.

The chain has TRBV10-1 and TRBJ2-3; 10 nucleotides match TRBD2. The V gene end was trimmed by 4 bases and the J gene end by 5 bases; junction bases not matched to a gene: 6. CDR1 and CDR2 from the germline V gene are WNHNN and SYGVQD (reference sequence). The CDR3 has 15 amino acids. The CDR3 is CASSGAGGLKDTQYF. CDR3 nucleotide sequence: TGCGCCAGCAGTGGAGCGGGGGGGCTAAAAGATACGCAGTATTTT.

This chain joins TRBV19 and TRBJ2-1, with D perhaps matching TRBD2 (6 bases). The CDR3 runs to 15 residues. CDR1 is LNHDA, CDR2 SQIVND, per germline (reference sequence). Trimming took off 3 bases at V and 6 bases at J, with 15 bases between the two ends. The CDR3 sequence is CASSMGSGIPNEQFF. The CDR3 DNA reads TGTGCCAGTAGTATGGGTAGCGGAATTCCCAATGAGCAGTTCTTC.

This clone was seen repeatedly, ten times or more. One base away lies a much larger clone, so this may be a sequencing read error. The chain has TRBV7-6 and TRBJ1-2; D is uncertain. Germline V CDR1 and CDR2: SGHVS, FNYEAQ. Trimming removed 4 bases from V and 8 bases from J, with 11 bases in between. The CDR3 spans 12 residues. The CDR3 sequence is CASSSDISGYTF. The DNA of the CDR3 is TGTGCCAGCAGCTCCGACATATCCGGCTACACCTTC.

Only a few counts were recorded for this clone. The chain recombines TRBV19 with TRBJ2-4; 8 bases map to TRBD1. Germline V gene sequence: CDR1 LNHDA, CDR2 SQIVND (reference sequence). Trimming took 6 bases from V and 6 from J; bases not matched to a gene: 4. The CDR3 extends over 13 amino acids. The CDR3 region has the DNA TGTGCCAGTAGCCCAGGGGGCTTAAACATTCAGTACTTC. It translates to CASSPGGLNIQYF. The full variable domain, rest sourced from reference TRBV19 and TRBJ2-4, is DGGITQSPKYLFRKEGQNVTLSCEQNLNHDAMYWYRQDPGQGLRLIYYSQIVNDFQKGDIAEGYSVSREKKESFPLTVTSAQKNPTAFYLCASSPGGLNIQYFGAGTRLSVL.